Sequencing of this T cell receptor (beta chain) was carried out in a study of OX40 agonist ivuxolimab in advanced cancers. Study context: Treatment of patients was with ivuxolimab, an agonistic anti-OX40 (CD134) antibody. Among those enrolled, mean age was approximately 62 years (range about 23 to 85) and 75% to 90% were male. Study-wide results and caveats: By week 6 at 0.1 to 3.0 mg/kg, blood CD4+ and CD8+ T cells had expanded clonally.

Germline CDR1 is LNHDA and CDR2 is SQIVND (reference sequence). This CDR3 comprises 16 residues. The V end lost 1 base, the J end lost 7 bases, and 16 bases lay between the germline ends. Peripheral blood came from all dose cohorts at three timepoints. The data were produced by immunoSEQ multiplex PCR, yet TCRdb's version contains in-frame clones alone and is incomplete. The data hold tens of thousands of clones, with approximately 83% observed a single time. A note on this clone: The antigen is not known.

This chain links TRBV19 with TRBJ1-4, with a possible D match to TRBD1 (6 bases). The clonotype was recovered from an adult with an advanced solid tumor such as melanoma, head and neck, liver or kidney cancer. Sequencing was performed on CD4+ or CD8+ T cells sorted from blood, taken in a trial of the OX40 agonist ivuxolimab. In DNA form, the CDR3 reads TGTGCCAGTAGTATAGTTCGGCAGGGGAGGACTGAAAAACTGTTTTTT. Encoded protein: CASSIVRQGRTEKLFF.